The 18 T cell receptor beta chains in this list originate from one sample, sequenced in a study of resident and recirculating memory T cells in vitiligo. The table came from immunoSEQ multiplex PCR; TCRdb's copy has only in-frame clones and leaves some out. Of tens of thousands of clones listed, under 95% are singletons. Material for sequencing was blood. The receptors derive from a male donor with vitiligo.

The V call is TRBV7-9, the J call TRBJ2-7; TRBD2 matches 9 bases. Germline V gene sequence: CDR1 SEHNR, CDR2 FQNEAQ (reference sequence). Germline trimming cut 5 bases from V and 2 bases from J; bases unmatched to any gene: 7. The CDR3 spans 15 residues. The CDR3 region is CASSPKASGTYEQYF. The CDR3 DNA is TGTGCCAGCAGCCCTAAGGCTAGCGGGACCTACGAGCAGTACTTC.

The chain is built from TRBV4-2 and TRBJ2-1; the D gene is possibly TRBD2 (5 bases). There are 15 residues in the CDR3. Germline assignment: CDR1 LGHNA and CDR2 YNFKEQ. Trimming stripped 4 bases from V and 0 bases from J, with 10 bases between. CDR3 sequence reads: CASSRTGLSYNEQFF. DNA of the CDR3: TGTGCCAGCAGCCGGACTGGCCTCTCCTACAATGAGCAGTTCTTC.

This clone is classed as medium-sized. CDR3 in DNA: TGTGCCAGCAGCCCCTGGTCAGGGAACACTGAAGCTTTCTTT. Translating gives CASSPWSGNTEAFF. The chain uses TRBV7-9 and TRBJ1-1; no reliable D call. Trimming removed 5 bases from V and 1 base from J, with 11 bases in between. The CDR3 spans 14 residues. Germline loops: CDR1 SEHNR, CDR2 FQNEAQ (reference sequence).

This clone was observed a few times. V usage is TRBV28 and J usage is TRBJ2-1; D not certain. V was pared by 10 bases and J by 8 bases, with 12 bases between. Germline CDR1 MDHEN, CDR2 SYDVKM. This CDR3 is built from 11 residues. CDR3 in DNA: TGTGCCACCTCCTTGAGGTATGAGCAGTTCTTC. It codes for CATSLRYEQFF.

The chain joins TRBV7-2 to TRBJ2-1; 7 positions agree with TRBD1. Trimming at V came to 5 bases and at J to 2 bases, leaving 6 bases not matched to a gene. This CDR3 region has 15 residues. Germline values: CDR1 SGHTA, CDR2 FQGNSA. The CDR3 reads CASSPLGGPYNEQFF. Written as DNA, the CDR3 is TGTGCCAGCAGCCCACTAGGGGGCCCCTACAATGAGCAGTTCTTC.

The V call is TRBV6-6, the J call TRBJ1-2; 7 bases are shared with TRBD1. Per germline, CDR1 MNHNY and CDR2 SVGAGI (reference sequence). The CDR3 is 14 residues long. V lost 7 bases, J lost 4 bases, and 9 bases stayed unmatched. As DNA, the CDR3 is TGTGCCAGCACTCCAGACAGGGACTCCTATGGCTACACCTTC. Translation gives CASTPDRDSYGYTF.

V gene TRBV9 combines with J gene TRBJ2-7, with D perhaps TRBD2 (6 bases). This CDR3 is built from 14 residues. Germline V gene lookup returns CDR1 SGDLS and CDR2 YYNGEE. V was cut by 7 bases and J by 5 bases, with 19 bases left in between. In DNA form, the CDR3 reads TGTGCCAGCGGCCCTGGGGAGACTAGAGACGAGCAGTACTTC. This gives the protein CASGPGETRDEQYF.

The CDR3 DNA is TGCGCCAGCAGCCAGGAGTTTGGAACTAATGAAAAACTGTTTTTT. Amino acids: CASSQEFGTNEKLFF. The V call is TRBV4-3, the J call TRBJ1-4; D remains unclear. Germline assignment: CDR1 LGHNA and CDR2 YSLEER. The germline V and J ends were trimmed by 3 bases and 1 base, with 9 bases remaining between them. The CDR3 consists of 15 residues.

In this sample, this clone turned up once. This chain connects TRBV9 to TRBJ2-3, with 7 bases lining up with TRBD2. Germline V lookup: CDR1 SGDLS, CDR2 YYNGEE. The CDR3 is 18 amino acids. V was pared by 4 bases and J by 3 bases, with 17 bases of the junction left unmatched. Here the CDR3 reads CASSPSSGGPSGTDTQYF. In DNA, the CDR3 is TGTGCCAGCAGCCCCTCCTCGGGAGGCCCCTCTGGGACAGATACGCAGTATTTT.

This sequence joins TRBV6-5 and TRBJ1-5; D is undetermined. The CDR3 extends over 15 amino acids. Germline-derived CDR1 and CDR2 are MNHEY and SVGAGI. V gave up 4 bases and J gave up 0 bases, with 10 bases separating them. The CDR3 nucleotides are TGTGCCAGCAGTTCTGGACGGGATAGCAATCAGCCCCAGCATTTT. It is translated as CASSSGRDSNQPQHF.

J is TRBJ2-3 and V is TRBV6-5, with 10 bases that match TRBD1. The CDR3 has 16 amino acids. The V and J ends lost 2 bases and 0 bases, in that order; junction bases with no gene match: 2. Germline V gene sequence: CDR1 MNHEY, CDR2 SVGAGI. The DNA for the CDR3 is TGTGCCAGCAGTTACCGGACAGGGGGAAGCACAGATACGCAGTATTTT. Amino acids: CASSYRTGGSTDTQYF.

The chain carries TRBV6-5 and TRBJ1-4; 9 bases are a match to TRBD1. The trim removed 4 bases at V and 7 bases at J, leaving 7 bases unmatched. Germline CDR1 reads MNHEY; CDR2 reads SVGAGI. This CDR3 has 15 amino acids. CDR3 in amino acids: CASSWSGTGLEKLFF. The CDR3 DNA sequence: TGTGCCAGCAGTTGGTCCGGGACAGGGCTTGAAAAACTGTTTTTT.

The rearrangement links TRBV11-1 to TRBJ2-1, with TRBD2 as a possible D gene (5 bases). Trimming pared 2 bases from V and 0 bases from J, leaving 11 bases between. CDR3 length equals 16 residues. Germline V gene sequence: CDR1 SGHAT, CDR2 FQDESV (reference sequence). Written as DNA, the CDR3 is TGTGCCAGCAGCTTACTCGCAGCGGTCTCCTACAATGAGCAGTTCTTC. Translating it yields CASSLLAAVSYNEQFF.

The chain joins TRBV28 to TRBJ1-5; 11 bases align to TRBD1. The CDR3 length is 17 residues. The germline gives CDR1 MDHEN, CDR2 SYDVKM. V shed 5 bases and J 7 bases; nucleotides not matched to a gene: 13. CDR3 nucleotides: TGTGCCAGCAGTGGTTCCTATGGGGACAGGGGGGGCCAGCCCCAGCATTTT. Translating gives CASSGSYGDRGGQPQHF. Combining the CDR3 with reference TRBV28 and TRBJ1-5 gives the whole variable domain DVKVTQSSRYLVKRTGEKVFLECVQDMDHENMFWYRQDPGLGLRLIYFSYDVKMKEKGDIPEGYSVSREKKERFSLILESASTNQTSMYLCASSGSYGDRGGQPQHFGDGTRLSIL.

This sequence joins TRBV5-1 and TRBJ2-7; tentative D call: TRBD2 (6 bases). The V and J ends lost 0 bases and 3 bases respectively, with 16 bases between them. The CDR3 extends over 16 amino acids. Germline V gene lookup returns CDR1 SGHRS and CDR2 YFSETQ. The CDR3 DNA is TGCGCCAGCAGCTTGGACGGCGGGGAGGTGTTCTACGAGCAGTACTTC. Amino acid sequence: CASSLDGGEVFYEQYF.

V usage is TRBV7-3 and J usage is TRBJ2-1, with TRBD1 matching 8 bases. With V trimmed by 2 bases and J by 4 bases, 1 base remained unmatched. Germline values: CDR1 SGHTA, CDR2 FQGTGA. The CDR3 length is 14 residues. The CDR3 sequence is CASSLDRGYNEQFF. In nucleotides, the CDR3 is TGTGCCAGCAGCTTAGACAGGGGATACAATGAGCAGTTCTTC.

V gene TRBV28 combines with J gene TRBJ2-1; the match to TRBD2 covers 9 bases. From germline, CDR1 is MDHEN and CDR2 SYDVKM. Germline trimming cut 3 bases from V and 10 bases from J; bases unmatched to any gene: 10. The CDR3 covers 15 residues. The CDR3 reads CASSFQASGTGEQFF. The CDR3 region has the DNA TGTGCCAGCAGTTTTCAGGCTAGCGGGACCGGGGAGCAGTTCTTC.

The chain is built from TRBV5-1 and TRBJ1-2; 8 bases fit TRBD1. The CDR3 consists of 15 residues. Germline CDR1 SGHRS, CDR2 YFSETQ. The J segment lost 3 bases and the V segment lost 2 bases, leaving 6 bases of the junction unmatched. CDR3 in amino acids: CASSFSGTGDYGYTF. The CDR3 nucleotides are TGCGCCAGCAGCTTTTCCGGGACAGGCGACTATGGCTACACCTTC.